This TCR beta chain was captured in a study of T cells expressing NK-cell markers. General study points: The leading position in the CD3+CD56-NKG2C+ fraction of a handful of donors also went to these clonotypes. Of CD8+ T cells, about 1.0-8% belonged to dominant NKG2C+ clonotypes in roughly 6 donors.

About this clonotype: Its antigen is still unknown.

The CDR3 loop spans 13 amino acids. Germline V CDR1 and CDR2: SNHLY, FYNNEI. The authors generated TCR beta cDNA through 5'RACE template switching with UMIs. TCRdb re-called the 5' RACE reads; one entry per CDR3 protein, DNA not given. The sample's table shows 150,000 to 200,000 distinct CDR3 sequences. Sequencing used blood T cells: a sorted CD56 or NKG2C T cell subset, CD4+ or CD8+ T cells, or bulk PBMC T cells (not recorded which). This TCR derives from a man aged 18-69 years in good health. This sequence joins TRBV2 and TRBJ1-2; TCRdb outputs TRBD1, but without DNA this stays unchecked. The CDR3 reads CASRERSPGGYTF. Variable domain in full (rest from reference TRBV2 and TRBJ1-2): EPEVTQTPSHQVTQMGQEVILRCVPISNHLYFYWYRQILGQKVEFLVSFYNNEISEKSEIFDDQFSVERPDGSNFTLKIRSTKLEDSAMYFCASRERSPGGYTFGSGTRLTVV.